The rows below give T cell receptor beta chains drawn from one sample of a study of blood T cell repertoires in COVID-19. Libraries were prepared by immunoSEQ multiplex PCR; TCRdb keeps only in-frame clonotypes and omits some of them. The sample records 66,000 or so clones, over 75% being singletons. Specimen: peripheral blood. The receptors shown here come from a human donor in a cohort sampled during active COVID-19. The conserved cysteine and the conserved F or W are not part of the CDR3 here. Fields, in order: V gene, J gene, clone size, CDR3 protein. Size is stated for part of the rows, as once, few or many counts, or as a class when the clone is expanded.

v_call: TRBV7-3
j_call: TRBJ2-3
clone_size: NA
cdr3_aa: ASSPLAGGTDTQY

v_call: TRBV7-9
j_call: TRBJ2-7
clone_size: NA
cdr3_aa: ASSPQGREQY

v_call: TRBV7-2
j_call: TRBJ1-6
clone_size: once
cdr3_aa: ASSPGGPPLH

v_call: TRBV30
j_call: TRBJ2-7
clone_size: NA
cdr3_aa: AWSVLGQGVSYEQY

v_call: TRBV18
j_call: TRBJ1-5
clone_size: NA
cdr3_aa: ASSVGQNQPQH

v_call: TRBV25-1
j_call: TRBJ1-6
clone_size: NA
cdr3_aa: ASSARDYNSPLH

v_call: TRBV20-1
j_call: TRBJ2-5
clone_size: NA
cdr3_aa: SAGQETQY

v_call: TRBV28
j_call: TRBJ2-7
clone_size: NA
cdr3_aa: ASSFKREGSYEQY

v_call: TRBV18
j_call: TRBJ1-5
clone_size: NA
cdr3_aa: AIRTGLRYSNQPQH

v_call: TRBV11-2
j_call: TRBJ2-7
clone_size: NA
cdr3_aa: ASSFQAGLAKTYEQY

v_call: TRBV7-9
j_call: TRBJ2-2
clone_size: NA
cdr3_aa: ASSLDRRVHGELF

v_call: TRBV28
j_call: TRBJ2-7
clone_size: NA
cdr3_aa: ASSSAGVAYEQY

v_call: TRBV30
j_call: TRBJ2-7
clone_size: NA
cdr3_aa: AWSSQTAGFSYEQY

v_call: TRBV9
j_call: TRBJ2-3
clone_size: NA
cdr3_aa: ASSVVGQGGTQY

v_call: TRBV7-9
j_call: TRBJ2-7
clone_size: NA
cdr3_aa: ASSQGSWEQY

v_call: TRBV21-1
j_call: TRBJ1-6
clone_size: NA
cdr3_aa: ASSCGTGSLTLH